Listed below are T cell receptor beta chains from one sample, sequenced in a study of a mutant IDH1 vaccine in newly diagnosed glioma. Antigens for these TCRs are unknown. Sequencing used immunoSEQ multiplex PCR; TCRdb keeps in-frame clones, though not all of them. Here the sample spans tens of thousands of clones, roughly nine tenths being singletons. The source was PBMCs, collected from a glioma patient whose treatment included an IDH1 peptide vaccine. These receptors all stem from a man aged 40-55 years with glioma. CDR3s include the opening cysteine and the closing phenylalanine or tryptophan. The D gene is left open where the match is weak. Where a row states a size, it is once, few, many or the class of an expanded clone; other rows omit it.

TRBJ2-1,-,TRBD1,TRBV7-9,CASSIPGQGNEQFF,TGTGCCAGCAGCATTCCGGGACAGGGCAATGAGCAGTTCTTC
TRBJ1-1,few,TRBD1,TRBV28,CASRVGQGLKEAFF,TGTGCCAGCAGGGTGGGACAGGGGCTTAAAGAAGCTTTCTTT
TRBJ2-5,-,-,TRBV7-2,CASSSTVIAETQYF,TGTGCCAGCAGCTCCACCGTAATCGCGGAGACCCAGTACTTC
TRBJ1-1,-,TRBD1,TRBV27,CASSFRGQGNTEAFF,TGTGCCAGCAGTTTCCGGGGACAGGGGAACACTGAAGCTTTCTTT
TRBJ2-7,-,-,TRBV29-1,CSVGGTPYEQYF,TGCAGCGTTGGAGGGACACCCTACGAGCAGTACTTC
TRBJ1-4,-,TRBD1,TRBV19,CASSNGQGPNEKLFF,TGTGCCAGTTCCAACGGACAGGGCCCTAATGAAAAACTGTTTTTT
TRBJ2-2,-,-,TRBV5-4,CASSSARGNTGELFF,TGTGCCAGCAGCTCCGCCAGGGGGAACACCGGGGAGCTGTTTTTT
TRBJ2-1,-,TRBD2,TRBV6-4,CASSDGLAGGNEQFF,TGTGCCAGCAGTGACGGACTAGCGGGGGGGAATGAGCAGTTCTTC
TRBJ1-1,-,-,TRBV2,CASRMTGLNTEAFF,TGTGCCAGCAGAATGACAGGCCTGAACACTGAAGCTTTCTTT
TRBJ1-3,medium-sized,TRBD1,TRBV7-9,CASSLAATGSTIYF,TGTGCCAGCAGCTTAGCGGCGACAGGGAGTACCATATATTTT
TRBJ1-1,-,TRBD1,TRBV6-4,CASDFRTGRIGLNTEAFF,TGTGCCAGCGATTTCAGGACAGGGCGAATTGGGCTGAACACTGAAGCTTTCTTT